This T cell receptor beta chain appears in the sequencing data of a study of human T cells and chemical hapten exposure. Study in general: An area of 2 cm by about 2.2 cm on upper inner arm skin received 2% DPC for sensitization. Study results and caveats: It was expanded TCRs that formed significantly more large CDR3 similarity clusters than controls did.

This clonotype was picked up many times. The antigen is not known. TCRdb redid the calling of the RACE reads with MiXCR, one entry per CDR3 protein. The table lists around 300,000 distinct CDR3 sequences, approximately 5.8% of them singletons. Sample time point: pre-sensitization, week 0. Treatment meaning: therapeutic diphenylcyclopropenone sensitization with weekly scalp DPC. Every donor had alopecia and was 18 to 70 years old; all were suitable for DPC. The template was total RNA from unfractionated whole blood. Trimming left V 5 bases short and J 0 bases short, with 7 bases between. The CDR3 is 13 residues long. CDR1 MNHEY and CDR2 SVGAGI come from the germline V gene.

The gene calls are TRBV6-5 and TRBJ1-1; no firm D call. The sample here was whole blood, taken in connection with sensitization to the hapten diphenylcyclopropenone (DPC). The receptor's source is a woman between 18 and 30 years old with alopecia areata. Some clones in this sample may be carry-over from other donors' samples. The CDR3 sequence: CASSRGLNTEAFF. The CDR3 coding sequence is TGTGCCAGCAGTCGAGGATTGAACACTGAAGCTTTCTTT.